These 9 T cell receptor beta chains originate from one sample sequenced in a study of blood T cells in healthy people across ages. Then a second PCR, running about 6 to 11 cycles, was carried out with a sample-barcoded 5' primer and a J-beta primer mix. Using its own MiXCR run on the 5' RACE reads, TCRdb lists one record per CDR3 protein. The table records hundreds of thousands of distinct CDR3 sequences, about 30% of them present only once. The sequencing input was blood. All receptors derive from a woman of 80 years or more in good health.

The sample holds many counts of this clonotype. The V and J genes are TRBV6-1 and TRBJ1-2, with a tentative D call TRBD1 (6 bases). The germline V and J ends were trimmed by 2 bases and 4 bases, with 11 bases remaining between them. Germline V gene sequence: CDR1 MNHNS, CDR2 SASEGT. This CDR3 region has 14 residues. This chain's CDR3 is CASSETGQVYGYTF. The CDR3, as DNA: TGTGCCAGCAGTGAAACAGGGCAGGTCTATGGCTACACCTTC.

The V gene is TRBV20-1, the J gene TRBJ2-1; 11 nucleotides agree with TRBD2. There are 13 residues in the CDR3. With V trimmed by 6 bases and J by 6 bases, 4 bases remained unmatched. CDR1 and CDR2 (germline): DFQATT, SNEGSKA (reference sequence). The CDR3 nucleotides are TGCAGTGCGAGTAGCGGGAGGGCCAATGAGCAGTTCTTC. Encoded protein: CSASSGRANEQFF.

The V gene is TRBV5-1, the J gene TRBJ2-5; 8 nucleotides line up with TRBD2. This CDR3 has 20 residues. Germline CDR1 reads SGHRS; CDR2 reads YFSETQ. V lost 1 base, J lost 0 bases, and 17 bases stayed unmatched. This CDR3 reads CASSLRPQIRTSRYQETQYF. The CDR3 DNA follows: TGCGCCAGCAGCTTGAGGCCGCAAATTCGGACTAGCCGGTACCAAGAGACCCAGTACTTC.

The rearrangement joins TRBV29-1 to TRBJ2-3; D may be TRBD1 (6 bases). The germline CDR1 and CDR2 sequences are SQVTM and ANQGSEA. V shed 1 base and J shed 3 bases, with 17 bases lying between them. This CDR3 spans 16 amino acids. The CDR3 loop is CSVEGQEPLRTDTQYF. The CDR3, as DNA: TGCAGCGTTGAAGGACAGGAGCCTTTGAGGACAGATACGCAGTATTTT.

The sample holds a few counts of this clonotype. The rearrangement links TRBV20-1 to TRBJ2-3, with 10 positions matching TRBD2. After removal of 0 bases from V and 4 bases from J, the junction contained 7 bases not matched to a gene. Germline V gives CDR1 DFQATT, CDR2 SNEGSKA (reference sequence). The CDR3 totals 16 residues. CDR3 loop: CSARDPGAGGPDTQYF. In nucleotides, the CDR3 is TGCAGTGCTAGAGACCCAGGAGCGGGGGGGCCAGATACGCAGTATTTT.

Notes on this clonotype: Being one base from a much bigger clone, this may be a read error. This chain joins TRBV29-1 and TRBJ1-4; D possibly corresponds to TRBD1 (6 bases). V shed 6 bases and J shed 11 bases, with 22 bases lying between them. Germline CDR1 reads SQVTM; CDR2 reads ANQGSEA. The CDR3 is 14 residues long. The CDR3 spells CSVGPSGAGDKLFF. The CDR3, as DNA: TGCAGCGTCGGCCCCTCCGGGGCAGGGGACAAACTGTTTTTT.

The rearrangement uses TRBV10-3 and TRBJ1-1, with D unresolved. From germline, CDR1 is ENHRY and CDR2 SYGVKD. Trimming stripped 6 bases from V and 5 bases from J, with 16 bases between. This CDR3 is 14 amino acids long. DNA of the CDR3: TGTGCCATCAGGGCGACATATGATGGGACTGAAGCTTTCTTT. Its protein is CAIRATYDGTEAFF.

The sample holds many counts of this clonotype. This chain joins TRBV7-8 and TRBJ2-1; 8 bases align to TRBD2. The J segment lost 0 bases and the V segment lost 6 bases, leaving 7 bases of the junction unmatched. CDR3 length equals 16 residues. Germline CDR1 reads SGHVS; CDR2 reads FQNEAQ. CDR3 in amino acids: CASSERGKSSYNEQFF. The CDR3 nucleotides read TGTGCCAGCAGTGAGCGGGGGAAAAGCTCCTACAATGAGCAGTTCTTC.

In its sample, this clonotype was seen a few times. A read error may be the cause here, since a much bigger clone is one base away. J is TRBJ2-1 and V is TRBV10-3; 8 bases map to TRBD2. CDR3 length: 14 amino acids. Trimming removed 11 bases from V and 1 base from J; junction bases left unmatched: 7. The V gene's germline CDR1 is ENHRY and CDR2 SYGVKD. The CDR3 here is CAVRRGESYNEQFF. The CDR3 DNA sequence: TGTGCCGTCCGGCGGGGGGAATCCTACAATGAGCAGTTCTTC.